These T cell receptor beta chains were read from a single sample in a study of sequential checkpoint blockade in melanoma. Assay used: immunoSEQ multiplex PCR; TCRdb lists only in-frame clones, some missing. Here the sample spans roughly 6,900 clones, around 78% being singletons. Source: CD8+ T cells sorted from blood (inferred from file names), taken from a patient given nivolumab and ipilimumab in sequence. The receptor set was obtained from a human donor with melanoma. Each CDR3 is given with its conserved first and last residue. The D gene is left open where the match is weak. Only some rows state a clone size, as once, few, many or a class for expanded clones.

V: TRBV25-1
size: NA
D: NA
J: TRBJ2-7
CDR3: CASSEYLWGEEQYF
DNA: TGTGCCAGCAGTGAATACCTTTGGGGGGAAGAGCAGTACTTC

V: TRBV2
size: NA
D: TRBD2
J: TRBJ2-1
CDR3: CASISSGTYNEQFF
DNA: TGTGCCAGCATCTCTAGCGGGACCTACAATGAGCAGTTCTTC

V: TRBV18
size: once
D: TRBD2
J: TRBJ2-1
CDR3: CASSPPAGGSYEQFF
DNA: TGTGCCAGCTCACCCCCAGCGGGAGGTAGCTATGAGCAGTTCTTC

V: TRBV5-5
size: NA
D: TRBD2
J: TRBJ2-7
CDR3: CASSLLWRESYEQYF
DNA: TGTGCCAGCAGCTTGTTATGGCGGGAGTCCTACGAGCAGTACTTC

V: TRBV30
size: once
D: TRBD1
J: TRBJ2-7
CDR3: CAWSNLGQGVYEQYF
DNA: TGTGCCTGGAGTAATCTGGGACAGGGGGTATACGAGCAGTACTTC

V: TRBV6-1
size: NA
D: NA
J: TRBJ1-2
CDR3: CASSEGPYLARGWSYSYGYTF
DNA: TGTGCCAGCAGTGAAGGGCCCTACCTGGCCAGGGGTTGGTCTTACTCCTATGGCTACACCTTC

V: TRBV7-6
size: NA
D: TRBD2
J: TRBJ2-7
CDR3: CASSPGVTSASYEQYF
DNA: TGTGCCAGCAGCCCGGGGGTGACTAGCGCCTCCTACGAGCAGTACTTC

V: TRBV27
size: NA
D: NA
J: TRBJ1-1
CDR3: CASSLGGSTEAFF
DNA: TGTGCCAGCAGCCTAGGGGGTAGCACTGAAGCTTTCTTT

V: TRBV27
size: NA
D: NA
J: TRBJ2-2
CDR3: CASKWGGNTGELFF
DNA: TGTGCCAGCAAGTGGGGCGGGAACACCGGGGAGCTGTTTTTT

V: TRBV15
size: NA
D: TRBD2
J: TRBJ2-3
CDR3: CATSSRGGADTQYF
DNA: TGTGCCACCAGCAGCCGGGGGGGCGCAGATACGCAGTATTTT

V: TRBV27
size: NA
D: NA
J: TRBJ1-1
CDR3: CASSLVVSTEAFF
DNA: TGTGCCAGCAGTTTAGTTGTGAGCACTGAAGCTTTCTTT

V: TRBV19
size: NA
D: NA
J: TRBJ2-2
CDR3: CASSTQEALLSANTGELFF
DNA: TGTGCCAGTAGTACCCAGGAGGCATTGTTGAGCGCGAACACCGGGGAGCTGTTTTTT

V: TRBV15
size: once
D: TRBD1
J: TRBJ2-4
CDR3: CATSRGETGIRNIQYF
DNA: TGTGCCACCAGCAGAGGGGAGACAGGGATTCGAAACATTCAGTACTTC

V: TRBV9
size: few
D: TRBD2
J: TRBJ2-3
CDR3: CASSGLGLAGADTQYF
DNA: TGTGCCAGCAGCGGCCTCGGACTAGCGGGAGCCGATACGCAGTATTTT

V: TRBV28
size: once
D: NA
J: TRBJ1-2
CDR3: CASSSYRDGYTF
DNA: TGTGCCAGCAGTTCTTACAGGGATGGCTACACCTTC

V: TRBV6-1
size: NA
D: TRBD1
J: TRBJ1-2
CDR3: CASSEGQGAAYGYTF
DNA: TGTGCCAGCAGTGAAGGACAGGGGGCGGCCTATGGCTACACCTTC

V: TRBV30
size: NA
D: TRBD1
J: TRBJ2-1
CDR3: CAWRPDRAPNEQFF
DNA: TGTGCCTGGAGGCCCGACAGGGCTCCCAATGAGCAGTTCTTC

V: TRBV7-9
size: NA
D: TRBD1
J: TRBJ2-5
CDR3: CASSRRGGTGAETQYF
DNA: TGTGCCAGCAGCCGTAGAGGAGGGACAGGGGCCGAGACCCAGTACTTC

V: TRBV7-9
size: NA
D: NA
J: TRBJ1-2
CDR3: CASSPRGGARDYGYTF
DNA: TGTGCCAGCAGCCCCCGTGGGGGGGCTAGGGACTATGGCTACACCTTC

V: TRBV9
size: NA
D: TRBD1
J: TRBJ1-2
CDR3: CASSRDSFYTF
DNA: TGTGCCAGCAGCCGGGACAGCTTCTACACCTTC

V: TRBV5-1
size: NA
D: TRBD1
J: TRBJ2-7
CDR3: CASSSTGAYEQYF
DNA: TGCGCCAGCAGCTCGACAGGGGCCTACGAGCAGTACTTC

V: TRBV7-2
size: NA
D: TRBD2
J: TRBJ2-1
CDR3: CASSLFSGRGNEQFF
DNA: TGTGCCAGCAGCTTATTCAGCGGGAGAGGGAATGAGCAGTTCTTC

V: TRBV27
size: NA
D: NA
J: TRBJ2-7
CDR3: CASSSPDRLSSYEQYF
DNA: TGTGCCAGCAGTTCACCCGACAGGCTTAGCTCCTACGAGCAGTACTTC

V: TRBV27
size: NA
D: TRBD2
J: TRBJ2-1
CDR3: CASMPSGFYNEQFF
DNA: TGTGCCAGCATGCCTAGCGGTTTTTACAATGAGCAGTTCTTC

V: TRBV19
size: NA
D: TRBD1
J: TRBJ2-3
CDR3: CASSSTGYTDTQYF
DNA: TGTGCCAGTAGTTCGACAGGGTACACAGATACGCAGTATTTT

V: TRBV27
size: NA
D: TRBD1
J: TRBJ1-6
CDR3: CASSSTGAPLLSYNSPLHF
DNA: TGTGCCAGCAGTTCGACAGGGGCACCTCTCCTCTCCTATAATTCACCCCTCCACTTT

V: TRBV27
size: few
D: NA
J: TRBJ2-1
CDR3: CASSPLGSGVNEQFF
DNA: TGTGCCAGCAGCCCCCTTGGTAGCGGTGTCAATGAGCAGTTCTTC

V: TRBV27
size: NA
D: NA
J: TRBJ2-7
CDR3: CASSQPRGSSSYEQYF
DNA: TGTGCCAGCAGCCAACCCCGCGGGTCTAGCTCCTACGAGCAGTACTTC

V: TRBV4-1
size: once
D: TRBD1
J: TRBJ2-7
CDR3: CASSQSDRGHSYEQYF
DNA: TGCGCCAGCAGCCAAAGTGACAGGGGGCATTCCTACGAGCAGTACTTC

V: TRBV19
size: medium-sized
D: TRBD1
J: TRBJ2-7
CDR3: CASSVGTAYEQYF
DNA: TGTGCCAGTAGTGTCGGGACAGCCTACGAGCAGTACTTC

V: TRBV19
size: once
D: TRBD2
J: TRBJ2-1
CDR3: CASSATSGSYNEQFF
DNA: TGTGCCAGTAGCGCGACTAGCGGAAGCTACAATGAGCAGTTCTTC

V: TRBV27
size: NA
D: NA
J: TRBJ1-2
CDR3: CASSTAGGNYGYTF
DNA: TGTGCCAGCAGTACCGCGGGGGGGAACTATGGCTACACCTTC

V: TRBV9
size: NA
D: NA
J: TRBJ2-1
CDR3: CASSVGTPLYHNEQFF
DNA: TGTGCCAGCAGCGTAGGGACTCCCCTTTACCACAATGAGCAGTTCTTC

V: TRBV5-1
size: NA
D: NA
J: TRBJ2-7
CDR3: CASSAEEAYEQYF
DNA: TGCGCCAGCAGCGCGGAAGAGGCCTACGAGCAGTACTTC

V: TRBV9
size: NA
D: TRBD2
J: TRBJ2-7
CDR3: CASSEGTSGTHFYEQYF
DNA: TGTGCCAGCAGCGAGGGGACTAGCGGGACTCATTTCTACGAGCAGTACTTC

V: TRBV1
size: NA
D: NA
J: TRBJ1-3
CDR3: CTSSQESCSGNTIYF
DNA: TGCACCAGCAGCCAAGAGAGTTGTTCTGGAAACACCATATATTTT